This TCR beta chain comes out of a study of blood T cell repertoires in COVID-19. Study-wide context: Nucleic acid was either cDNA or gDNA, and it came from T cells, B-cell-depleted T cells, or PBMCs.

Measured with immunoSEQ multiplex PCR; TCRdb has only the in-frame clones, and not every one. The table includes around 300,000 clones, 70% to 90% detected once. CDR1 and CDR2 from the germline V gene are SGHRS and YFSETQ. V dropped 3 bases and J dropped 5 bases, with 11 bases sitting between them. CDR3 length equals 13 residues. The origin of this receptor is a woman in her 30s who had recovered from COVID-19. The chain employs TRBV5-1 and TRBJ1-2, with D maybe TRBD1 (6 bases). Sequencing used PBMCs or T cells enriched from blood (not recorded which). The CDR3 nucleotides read TGCGCCAGCAGCTCTTCAGGGGTTTATGGCTACACCTTC. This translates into CASSSSGVYGYTF. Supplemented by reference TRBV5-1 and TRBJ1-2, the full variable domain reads KAGVTQTPRYLIKTRGQQVTLSCSPISGHRSVSWYQQTPGQGLQFLFEYFSETQRNKGNFPGRFSGRQFSNSRSEMNVSTLELGDSALYLCASSSSGVYGYTFGSGTRLTVV.